The 20 T cell receptor beta chains below come from one sample, sequenced in a study of blood T cell repertoires in COVID-19. This table comes from immunoSEQ multiplex PCR, and its TCRdb copy is limited to in-frame clones, with some not included. This sample has a few hundred thousand clones; roughly 80% occur once, and the top ten carry approximately 5%. Sequenced sample: PBMCs or T cells enriched from blood (not recorded which). The receptor set was obtained from a middle-aged man who had been exposed to COVID-19.

V gene TRBV5-6 combines with J gene TRBJ2-1, with 10 bases identical to TRBD2. J gave up 14 bases and V 6 bases, and 8 bases lay outside the gene matches. CDR1 is SGHDT and CDR2 is YYEEEE in the germline V gene. The CDR3 totals 12 residues. The CDR3 DNA follows: TGTGCCAGCAACTTTTACGGGACTAGCGAGTTCTTC. Translating gives CASNFYGTSEFF.

The genes are TRBV28 and TRBJ1-6; TRBD1 matches 7 bases. This CDR3 spans 15 amino acids. Per the germline V gene, CDR1 is MDHEN and CDR2 is SYDVKM. Trimming cost V 2 bases and J 6 bases; bases outside gene matches: 4. CDR3 sequence (DNA): TGTGCCAGCAGTTTAACGGGACAGAGTAATTCACCCCTCCACTTT. The encoded protein is CASSLTGQSNSPLHF. Filled out from reference TRBV28 and TRBJ1-6, the complete variable domain reads DVKVTQSSRYLVKRTGEKVFLECVQDMDHENMFWYRQDPGLGLRLIYFSYDVKMKEKGDIPEGYSVSREKKERFSLILESASTNQTSMYLCASSLTGQSNSPLHFGNGTRLTVT.

The chain's CDR3 is CASSLAQGWQTYEQYF. As DNA, the CDR3 is TGTGCCAGCAGCTTGGCCCAGGGATGGCAGACCTACGAGCAGTACTTC. The chain is built from TRBV5-8 and TRBJ2-7; TRBD1 might be the D (5 bases). Trimming removed 0 bases at V and 2 bases at J, with 15 bases between. The CDR3 contains 16 residues. CDR1 and CDR2 (germline): SGHTS, YDEGEE.

The chain links TRBV30 to TRBJ1-4; D is unresolved. Trimming removed 4 bases at V and 6 bases at J, with 12 bases between. The CDR3 runs to 13 residues. The germline V gene encodes CDR1 GTSNPN and CDR2 SVGIG (reference sequence). CDR3 amino acids: CAWNRGRDEKLFF. The CDR3 region has the DNA TGTGCCTGGAACCGGGGAAGGGATGAAAAACTGTTTTTT.

V usage is TRBV7-3 and J usage is TRBJ2-5; D gene ambiguous. Germline loops: CDR1 SGHTA, CDR2 FQGTGA. CDR3 length: 13 amino acids. V was shortened by 5 bases and J by 5 bases, with 12 bases between the two germline ends. The CDR3: CASSINPVETQYF. The CDR3, as DNA: TGTGCCAGCAGCATAAACCCGGTCGAGACCCAGTACTTC.

The CDR3 DNA is TGTGCCTGGAGTTCCAGACAAGAGACCCAGTACTTC. The encoded protein is CAWSSRQETQYF. The V call is TRBV30, the J call TRBJ2-5; D is uncertain. The germline V and J ends were trimmed by 2 bases and 2 bases, with 6 bases remaining between them. CDR1 and CDR2 from the germline V gene are GTSNPN and SVGIG (reference sequence). The CDR3 totals 12 residues.

V usage is TRBV27 and J usage is TRBJ2-3; 10 nucleotides align to TRBD2. V lost 6 bases to trimming and J lost 6 bases; unmatched junction nucleotides: 12. The CDR3 spans 16 residues. Germline-derived CDR1 and CDR2 are MNHEY and SMNVEV (reference sequence). The CDR3 region has the DNA TGTGCCAGCAGCTGGGGGGAGCGGGAGGGCCTGGATACGCAGTATTTT. Translated: CASSWGEREGLDTQYF.

The table lists this clone with a few counts. The V call is TRBV5-5, the J call TRBJ1-5; no clear D. Germline assignment: CDR1 SGHKS and CDR2 YYEKEE (reference sequence). CDR3 length equals 14 residues. V lost 4 bases to trimming and J lost 3 bases, with 11 bases between them. The DNA of the CDR3 is TGTGCCAGCAGCATCCGGGGAAACAATCAGCCCCAGCATTTT. As protein: CASSIRGNNQPQHF. Based on the CDR3 plus reference TRBV5-5 and TRBJ1-5, the full variable domain is DAGVTQSPTHLIKTRGQQVTLRCSPISGHKSVSWYQQVLGQGPQFIFQYYEKEERGRGNFPDRFSARQFPNYSSELNVNALLLGDSALYLCASSIRGNNQPQHFGDGTRLSIL.

This chain joins TRBV24-1 and TRBJ2-3; a possible D gene is TRBD2 (6 bases). In germline, CDR1 is KGHDR, CDR2 SFDVKD. The CDR3 length is 13 residues. V lost 7 bases and J 2 bases, leaving 9 bases between the germline ends. CDR3 sequence: CATSSGHTDTQYF. The CDR3 DNA reads TGTGCCACCAGCAGCGGGCACACAGATACGCAGTATTTT.

The chain recombines TRBV10-1 with TRBJ2-3; 8 bases are a match to TRBD2. The trim removed 6 bases at V and 2 bases at J, leaving 13 bases unmatched. The CDR3 is 17 residues long. CDR1 is WNHNN and CDR2 is SYGVQD in the germline V gene (reference sequence). This CDR3 is CASSAASGGGFTDTQYF. The CDR3 DNA is TGCGCCAGCAGCGCAGCGTCGGGGGGGGGATTCACAGATACGCAGTATTTT.

The rearrangement links TRBV30 to TRBJ1-6; D unclear. The CDR3 has 14 amino acids. Germline loops: CDR1 GTSNPN, CDR2 SVGIG (reference sequence). The ends were cut back, 5 bases at V and 5 bases at J, with 13 bases in the middle. In DNA, the CDR3 is TGTGCCTGGGGAGCTCGGGGTAATAATTCACCCCTCCACTTT. Its protein product is CAWGARGNNSPLHF.

The chain couples TRBV12-3 or TRBV12-4 to TRBJ2-1; no definite D call. The CDR3 contains 11 residues. V lost 2 bases, J lost 8 bases, and 4 bases lay in between. The CDR3 DNA follows: TGTGCCAGCAGTTTACAGGATGAGCAGTTCTTC. Its protein product is CASSLQDEQFF.

The rearrangement joins TRBV12-3 or TRBV12-4 to TRBJ2-2; D unclear. CDR3 length: 11 amino acids. V was trimmed by 3 bases and J by 6 bases, leaving 2 bases between them. CDR3 sequence (DNA): TGTGCCAGCAGTTTCTCCGGGGAGCTGTTTTTT. The encoded protein is CASSFSGELFF.

The rearrangement joins TRBV3-1 (or the pseudogene TRBV3-2) to TRBJ1-2; no clear D gene. The germline V and J ends were trimmed by 0 bases and 4 bases, with 6 bases remaining between them. Germline V CDR1 and CDR2: LGHDT, YNNKEL (reference sequence). The CDR3 has 13 residues. As DNA, the CDR3 is TGTGCCAGCAGCCAAGAAAACAGCTATGGCTACACCTTC. Protein product: CASSQENSYGYTF.

This chain uses TRBV19 with TRBJ2-5; 7 nucleotides agree with TRBD2. V trimming: 1 base; J trimming: 2 bases; junction bases outside the gene matches: 1. Germline V gives CDR1 LNHDA, CDR2 SQIVND (reference sequence). The CDR3 is 14 residues long. CDR3: CASSIGSGQETQYF. The CDR3 coding sequence is TGTGCCAGTAGTATAGGTAGCGGGCAAGAGACCCAGTACTTC.

This rearrangement joins TRBV25-1 to TRBJ2-1; possible D gene TRBD2, 6 bases. The CDR3 has 15 residues. V was clipped by 10 bases and J by 2 bases, with 18 bases between them. The germline gives CDR1 MGHDK, CDR2 SYGVNS. The CDR3 DNA reads TGTGCCACCCAAATAGGGACTTCTCCCTACAATGAGCAGTTCTTC. Translated, it gives CATQIGTSPYNEQFF.

This clone has a single count. This sequence joins TRBV5-1 and TRBJ2-7; weak D call: TRBD1 (5 bases). The CDR3 spans 14 residues. V was cut by 0 bases and J by 2 bases, with 9 bases left in between. Germline CDR1 is SGHRS and CDR2 is YFSETQ. The CDR3 DNA is TGCGCCAGCAGCTTGGTTCAGGGTCCCTACGAGCAGTACTTC. Its translation is CASSLVQGPYEQYF.

This chain connects TRBV20-1 to TRBJ1-2; the D is unclear. Germline V gives CDR1 DFQATT, CDR2 SNEGSKA (reference sequence). This CDR3 spans 10 amino acids. The V end was cut by 0 bases, the J end by 8 bases, with 4 bases between. CDR3 sequence: CSARDQGYTF. In DNA, the CDR3 is TGCAGTGCTAGAGATCAGGGCTACACCTTC.

A single count supports this clone. J is TRBJ1-3 and V is TRBV4-1, with 7 nucleotides matching TRBD1. The CDR3 length is 19 residues. V lost 4 bases, J lost 2 bases, and 17 bases stayed unmatched. Germline V gene data show CDR1 as MGHRA and CDR2 as YSYEKL. The DNA for the CDR3 is TGCGCCAGCAGCCGAACCGGGACAGCGTACCCGGGGGCTGGAAACACCATATATTTT. As protein: CASSRTGTAYPGAGNTIYF.

CDR3 sequence reads: CSASRLAGVSYEQYF. The CDR3 nucleotides read TGCAGTGCTAGTCGGCTAGCGGGGGTTTCCTACGAGCAGTACTTC. The gene calls are TRBV20-1 and TRBJ2-7; 10 nucleotides align to TRBD2. Germline V gene data show CDR1 as DFQATT and CDR2 as SNEGSKA (reference sequence). The CDR3 totals 15 residues. Germline trimming cut 3 bases from V and 1 base from J; bases unmatched to any gene: 6.